The entry that follows covers one TCR beta chain sequence. Germline V gene sequence: CDR1 SEHNR, CDR2 FQNEAQ (reference sequence). The V and J ends lost 2 bases and 2 bases respectively, with 10 bases between them. The CDR3 spans 14 residues. Seattle participants joined during active infection and were tracked over time. The record originates from a study of blood T cell repertoires in COVID-19. Study-level information: The United States, Italy and Spain supplied acute and convalescent COVID-19 samples.

Authors' analysis steps: Reference gene primer amplification gave nucleated cell count estimates. The table came from immunoSEQ multiplex PCR; TCRdb's copy has only in-frame clones and leaves some out. V, J and clone size derive from that table, while D and trimming were established from the DNA sequence. In the table there are roughly 200,000 clones, over 65% of which are singletons. The receptor was isolated from a person between 65 and 79 years old with COVID-19, enrolled during active disease. The chain couples TRBV7-9 to TRBJ2-7; perhaps TRBD1 as D (5 bases). The material sequenced was peripheral blood. The CDR3 loop reads CASSLTTQAYEQYF. The DNA for the CDR3 is TGTGCCAGCAGCTTAACTACACAGGCCTACGAGCAGTACTTC.